The 8 T cell receptor beta chains listed next were all sequenced from one sample in a study of blood T cells in healthy people across ages. A second roughly 7 to 11 cycle PCR used barcoded and J-beta primers. TCRdb re-derived calls from the 5' RACE reads in MiXCR, one entry per CDR3 protein. The table has 950,000 to 1,200,000 distinct CDR3 sequences, roughly two fifths seen once; the top ten hold 13%. Sequenced input: blood. The receptors shown here come from a man between 18 and 29 years old in good health.

A remark on this clonotype: One end of the junction is discordant with germline, which a read error may explain. The chain couples TRBV9 to TRBJ1-6, with D uncertain. CDR3 size: 12 residues. Germline CDR1 SGDLS, CDR2 YYNGEE. This chain's CDR3 is CVSRSNNSPLHF. The CDR3 bases are TGTGTCAGCAGATCAAATAATTCACCCCTCCACTTT.

J is TRBJ2-2 and V is TRBV4-3; 11 bases agree with TRBD2. CDR1 LGHNA and CDR2 YSLEER come from the germline V gene. The CDR3 loop spans 18 amino acids. J gave up 2 bases and V 3 bases, and 8 bases lay outside the gene matches. This chain's CDR3 is CASSHLSGTSGNTGELFF. CDR3 coding DNA: TGCGCCAGCAGCCACCTATCCGGGACTAGCGGAAACACCGGGGAGCTGTTTTTT.

The V gene is TRBV20-1, the J gene TRBJ1-3, with no clear D. The V end lost 2 bases, the J end lost 4 bases, and 6 bases lay between the germline ends. The CDR3 has 12 residues. The germline V gene encodes CDR1 DFQATT and CDR2 SNEGSKA (reference sequence). The CDR3 reads CSARTSGNTIYF. In nucleotides, the CDR3 is TGCAGTGCTAGAACGTCCGGAAACACCATATATTTT.

In this sample, this clonotype turned up a few times. This rearrangement joins TRBV25-1 to TRBJ1-1, with a tentative D call TRBD1 (6 bases). CDR3 size: 11 residues. The germline V gene encodes CDR1 MGHDK and CDR2 SYGVNS. Trimming shortened V by 8 bases and J by 7 bases, and 11 bases separated the two germline ends. Here the CDR3 DNA reads TGTGCCAGCTCAACAGGGATTGAAGCTTTCTTT. This encodes CASSTGIEAFF.

There are many counts of this clonotype. The chain uses TRBV5-1 and TRBJ2-7, with 10 bases fitting TRBD1. V was clipped by 4 bases and J by 4 bases; unmatched bases: 8. Germline V gene sequence: CDR1 SGHRS, CDR2 YFSETQ. The CDR3 is 15 amino acids. This CDR3 is CASSAGQGVSYEQYF. The CDR3 DNA reads TGCGCCAGCAGCGCAGGACAGGGGGTATCGTACGAGCAGTACTTC.

CDR3: CASSLLPGTYEQYF. In nucleotides, the CDR3 is TGTGCCAGCAGCTTATTGCCGGGCACCTACGAGCAGTACTTC. The J gene is TRBJ2-7, the V gene TRBV11-2; D unclear. There are 14 residues in the CDR3. Germline V CDR1 and CDR2: SGHAT, FQNNGV. Deletions cut 2 bases from V and 2 bases from J, with 10 bases between. Full variable domain (missing parts from reference TRBV11-2 and TRBJ2-7): EAGVAQSPRYKIIEKRQSVAFWCNPISGHATLYWYQQILGQGPKLLIQFQNNGVVDDSQLPKDRFSAERLKGVDSTLKIQPAKLEDSAVYLCASSLLPGTYEQYFGPGTRLTVT.

The chain combines TRBV7-9 with TRBJ2-5, with D hard to call. TRBJ2-7 explains the end of the DNA better; the J call may be wrong. Germline CDR1 is SEHNR and CDR2 is FQNEAQ (reference sequence). The length of the CDR3 is 12 residues. CDR3 loop: CASSFDHYEQYF. The CDR3 DNA follows: TGTGCCAGCAGCTTCGATCACTACGAGCAGTACTTC.

This clonotype occurred once. The chain couples TRBV7-8 to TRBJ2-3; no clear D. The CDR3 has 11 residues. The germline V and J ends were trimmed by 8 bases and 8 bases, with 11 bases remaining between them. Germline V lookup: CDR1 SGHVS, CDR2 FQNEAQ. CDR3: CASALFGTQYF. DNA for the CDR3: TGTGCCAGCGCCTTATTCGGTACGCAGTATTTT.